These T cell receptor beta chains were read from a single sample in a study of T cell repertoires in cytomegalovirus infection. Antigen specificity for these receptors is unknown. TCRdb processed the reads anew with MiXCR; each CDR3 protein has one entry. The sample includes about 830,000 distinct CDR3 sequences, 30% to 35% of them seen just once. Sequences were derived from cultured CD8+ T cells from PBMCs, sampled from culture after CMV antigen stimulation. The receptors were sampled from a human donor in good health (CMV status not recorded). Some clones in this sample may be carry-over from other donors' samples. CDR3s include the opening cysteine and the closing phenylalanine or tryptophan. A D gene is named only where the DNA matches it firmly. The listing skips clone size in some rows; elsewhere it reads once, few, many or a size class.

TRBD2	TRBV6-6	few	TRBJ2-3	CASSYRLAGGLNTDTQYF	TGTGCCAGCAGTTACAGACTAGCGGGGGGCTTGAACACAGATACGCAGTATTTT
.	TRBV14	many	TRBJ2-1	CASSQAKDLHNEQFF	TGTGCCAGCAGCCAAGCTAAAGACTTGCACAATGAGCAGTTCTTC
.	TRBV6-5	.	TRBJ1-4	CASSPQGYNEKLFF	TGTGCCAGCAGTCCGCAGGGTTATAATGAAAAACTGTTTTTT
.	TRBV7-9	few	TRBJ1-6	CASSLGKSPLHF	TGTGCCAGCAGCTTAGGGAAATCACCCCTCCACTTT
TRBD2	TRBV4-1	few	TRBJ2-3	CASSHPSSGGPTDTQYF	TGCGCCAGCAGCCACCCCTCCAGCGGGGGCCCCACAGATACGCAGTATTTT
.	TRBV7-9	few	TRBJ1-1	CASSPTPGRVAEAFF	TGTGCCAGCAGCCCCACTCCGGGGAGGGTAGCTGAAGCTTTCTTT
.	TRBV4-1	few	TRBJ2-2	CASSQDETSSNTGELFF	TGCGCCAGCAGCCAAGATGAGACTAGTTCGAACACCGGGGAGCTGTTTTTT
.	TRBV12-3/TRBV12-4	.	TRBJ1-4	CASTGESEKLFF	TGTGCCAGCACCGGAGAGAGTGAAAAACTGTTTTTT
.	TRBV29-1	many	TRBJ2-1	CSATSGTIFYNEQFF	TGCAGCGCCACCTCCGGGACAATTTTTTACAATGAGCAGTTCTTC
.	TRBV11-2	few	TRBJ1-1	CASSLAGYRTEAFF	TGTGCCAGCAGCTTAGCTGGATATAGGACTGAAGCTTTCTTT
TRBD2	TRBV7-6	once	TRBJ2-1	CASSLESTSGAPGNEQFF	TGTGCCAGCAGCTTAGAATCGACTAGCGGGGCCCCGGGCAATGAGCAGTTCTTC
TRBD2	TRBV6-2/TRBV6-3	.	TRBJ2-1	CASRPGLAVNNEQFF	TGTGCCAGCAGACCGGGACTAGCGGTAAACAATGAGCAGTTCTTC
.	TRBV6-2/TRBV6-3	.	TRBJ2-5	CASNLAGVAVGETQYF	TGTGCCAGCAATCTCGCAGGGGTCGCCGTAGGAGAGACCCAGTACTTC
.	TRBV6-5	few	TRBJ2-2	CASSPPGHYTGELFF	TGTGCCAGCAGTCCTCCGGGACACTACACCGGGGAGCTGTTTTTT
.	TRBV28	.	TRBJ2-5	CASRVTVLQETQYF	TGTGCCAGCAGGGTGACAGTGCTCCAAGAGACCCAGTACTTC
.	TRBV20-1	.	TRBJ2-7	CSAVPITSSYEQYF	TGCAGTGCTGTTCCCATAACAAGCTCCTACGAGCAGTACTTC
TRBD2	TRBV7-6	few	TRBJ2-3	CASSFPVGSSGGAADTQYF	TGTGCCAGCAGCTTTCCCGTTGGATCTAGCGGGGGGGCAGCAGATACGCAGTATTTT
.	TRBV20-1	.	TRBJ2-3	CSARDRRSPTVYF	TGCAGTGCTAGAGATCGGAGGTCACCCACCGTGTATTTT
TRBD1	TRBV7-9	.	TRBJ1-2	CASSPGTGRGYTF	TGTGCCAGCAGCCCTGGGACAGGTCGTGGCTACACCTTC
TRBD1	TRBV4-1	.	TRBJ1-6	CASSPRQGLSLLHF	TGCGCCAGCAGCCCTCGACAGGGGCTCTCACTCCTCCACTTT
TRBD1	TRBV28	few	TRBJ1-1	CASSLPGGKAFF	TGTGCCAGCAGTTTGCCAGGGGGTAAAGCTTTCTTT
.	TRBV7-6	.	TRBJ1-4	CASSRGQFATNEKLFF	TGTGCCAGCAGTCGAGGACAATTTGCAACTAATGAAAAACTGTTTTTT
TRBD1	TRBV27	.	TRBJ2-7	CASSLSDRVEQYF	TGTGCCAGCAGTTTATCGGACAGGGTCGAGCAGTACTTC